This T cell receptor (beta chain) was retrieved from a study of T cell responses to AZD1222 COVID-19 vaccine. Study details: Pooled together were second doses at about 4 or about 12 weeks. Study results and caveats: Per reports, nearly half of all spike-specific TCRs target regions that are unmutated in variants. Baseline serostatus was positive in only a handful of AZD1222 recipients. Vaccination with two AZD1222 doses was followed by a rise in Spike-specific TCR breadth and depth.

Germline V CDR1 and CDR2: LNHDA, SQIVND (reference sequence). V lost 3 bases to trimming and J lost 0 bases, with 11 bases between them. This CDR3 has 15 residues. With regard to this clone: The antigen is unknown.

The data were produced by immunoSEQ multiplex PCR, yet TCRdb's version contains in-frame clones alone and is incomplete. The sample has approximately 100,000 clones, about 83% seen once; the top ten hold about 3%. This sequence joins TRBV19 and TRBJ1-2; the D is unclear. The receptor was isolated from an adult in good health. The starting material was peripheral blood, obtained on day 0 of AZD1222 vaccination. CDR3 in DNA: TGTGCCAGTAGTATTGGGGAAGCGCCTAACTATGGCTACACCTTC. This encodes CASSIGEAPNYGYTF.